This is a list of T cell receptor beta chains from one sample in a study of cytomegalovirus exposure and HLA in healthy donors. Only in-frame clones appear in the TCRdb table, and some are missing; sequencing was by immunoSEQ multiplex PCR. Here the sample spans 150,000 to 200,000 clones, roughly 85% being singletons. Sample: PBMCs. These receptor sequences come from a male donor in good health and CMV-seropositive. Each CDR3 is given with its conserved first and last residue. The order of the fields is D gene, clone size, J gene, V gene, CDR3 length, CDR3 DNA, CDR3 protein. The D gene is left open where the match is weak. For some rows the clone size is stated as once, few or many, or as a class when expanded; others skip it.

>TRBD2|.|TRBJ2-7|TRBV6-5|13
TGTGCCAGCAGACACGGGCTAGCGGGCGAGCAGTACTTC
CASRHGLAGEQYF
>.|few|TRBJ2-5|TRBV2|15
TGTGCCAGCAGCGAAACTCGGGGAGAACAAGAGACCCAGTACTTC
CASSETRGEQETQYF
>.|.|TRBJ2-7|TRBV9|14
TGTGCCAGCAGTAACACAGGGAGCTCCTACGAGCAGTACTTC
CASSNTGSSYEQYF
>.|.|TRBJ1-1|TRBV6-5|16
TGTGCCAGCAGTTACTCAGGTTCGGGGGGAGACACTGAAGCTTTCTTT
CASSYSGSGGDTEAFF
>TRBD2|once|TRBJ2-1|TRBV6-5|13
TGTGCCAGCAGTTACGGACTAGTGGGAGAGCAGTTCTTC
CASSYGLVGEQFF
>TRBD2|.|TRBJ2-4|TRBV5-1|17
TGCGCCAGCAGCTTATTAGCGGGGGGGGATACCAAAAACAGTCAGTACTTC
CASSLLAGGDTKNSQYF
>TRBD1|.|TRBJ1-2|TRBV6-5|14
TGTGCCAGCAGTGGACAGGGAAGGTTGGATGGCTACACCTTC
CASSGQGRLDGYTF
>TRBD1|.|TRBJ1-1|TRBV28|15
TGTGCCAGCAGCAACGATGGGACAGGGAACACTGAAGCTTTCTTT
CASSNDGTGNTEAFF
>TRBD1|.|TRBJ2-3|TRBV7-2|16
TGTGCCAGCAGCCAACGGACAGGCAGGTTCACAGATACGCAGTATTTT
CASSQRTGRFTDTQYF
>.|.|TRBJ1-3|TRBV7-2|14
TGTGCCAGCAGACGCAGGGGATCTGGAAACACCATATATTTT
CASRRRGSGNTIYF
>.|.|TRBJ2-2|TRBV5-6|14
TGTGCCAGCAGCTTGGGGCATCAAACCCGGGAGCTGTTTTTT
CASSLGHQTRELFF
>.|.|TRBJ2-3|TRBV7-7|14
TGTGCCAGCAGCCGAGGTTTAGGTACAGATACGCAGTATTTT
CASSRGLGTDTQYF
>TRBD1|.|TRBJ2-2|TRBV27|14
TGTGCCAGCAGAAGACAGGGGGGGGCCGGGGAGCTGTTTTTT
CASRRQGGAGELFF
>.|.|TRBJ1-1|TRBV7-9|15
TGTGCCAGCAGCTTACTCCGGACAGACAACACTGAAGCTTTCTTT
CASSLLRTDNTEAFF
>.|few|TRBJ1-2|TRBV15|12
TGTGCCACCAGCAGAGCGGGGGGTGGCTACACCTTC
CATSRAGGGYTF
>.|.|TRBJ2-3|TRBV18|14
TGTGCCAGCTCACCACCGGCGGCCACAGATACGCAGTATTTT
CASSPPAATDTQYF
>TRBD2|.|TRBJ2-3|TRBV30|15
TGTGCCTGGAGTGTACTGGCTAGCGGGGCAGATACGCAGTATTTT
CAWSVLASGADTQYF
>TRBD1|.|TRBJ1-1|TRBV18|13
TGTGCCAGCTCACCCCAGGGGGCGATTGAAGCTTTCTTT
CASSPQGAIEAFF
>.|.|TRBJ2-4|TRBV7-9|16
TGTGCCAGCAGCTCCCCGACAGGTATAGCCAAAAACATTCAGTACTTC
CASSSPTGIAKNIQYF
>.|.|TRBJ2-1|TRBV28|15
.
CASSSSGIGSNEQFF
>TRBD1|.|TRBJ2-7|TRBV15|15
TGTGCCACCAGCAGAACCGGGACAGGAACCTACGAGCAGTACTTC
CATSRTGTGTYEQYF
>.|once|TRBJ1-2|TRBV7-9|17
TGTGCCAGCAGCGACTGGACAGCCTTCTCTTCTAACTATGACTACACCTTC
CASSDWTAFSSNYDYTF
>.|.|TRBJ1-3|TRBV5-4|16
TGTGCCAGCAGCTTGAGCCGGACAAACTCTGGAAACACCATATATTTT
CASSLSRTNSGNTIYF